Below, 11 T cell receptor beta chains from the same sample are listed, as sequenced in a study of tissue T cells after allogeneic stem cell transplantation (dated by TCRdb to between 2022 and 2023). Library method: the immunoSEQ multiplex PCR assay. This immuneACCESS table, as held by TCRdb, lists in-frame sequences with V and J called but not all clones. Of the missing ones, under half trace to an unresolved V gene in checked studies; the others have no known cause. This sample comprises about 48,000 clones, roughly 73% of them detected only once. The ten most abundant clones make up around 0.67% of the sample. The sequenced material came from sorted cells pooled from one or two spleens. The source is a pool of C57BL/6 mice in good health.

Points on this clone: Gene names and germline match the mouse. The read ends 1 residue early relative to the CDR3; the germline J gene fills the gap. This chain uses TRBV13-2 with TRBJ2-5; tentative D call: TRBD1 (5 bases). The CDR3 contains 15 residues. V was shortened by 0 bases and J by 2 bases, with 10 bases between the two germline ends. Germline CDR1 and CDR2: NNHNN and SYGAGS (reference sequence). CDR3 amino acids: CASGDARQGQDTQYF. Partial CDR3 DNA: TGTGCCAGCGGTGATGCCAGGCAGGGCCAAGACACCCAGTAC.

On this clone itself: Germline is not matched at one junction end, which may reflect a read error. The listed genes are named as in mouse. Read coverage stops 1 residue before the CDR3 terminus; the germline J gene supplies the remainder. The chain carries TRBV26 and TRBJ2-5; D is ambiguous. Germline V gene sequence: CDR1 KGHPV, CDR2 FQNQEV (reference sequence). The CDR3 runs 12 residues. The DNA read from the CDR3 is TGTGCCAGCAGTCTAAACCATGACACCCAGTAC. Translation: CASSLNHDTQY. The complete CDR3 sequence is CASSLNHDTQYF.

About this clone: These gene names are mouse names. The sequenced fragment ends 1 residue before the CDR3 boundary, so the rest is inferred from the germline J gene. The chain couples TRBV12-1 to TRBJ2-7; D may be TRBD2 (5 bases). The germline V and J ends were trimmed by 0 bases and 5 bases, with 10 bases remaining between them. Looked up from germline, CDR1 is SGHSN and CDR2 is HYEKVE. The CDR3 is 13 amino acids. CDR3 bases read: TGTGCCAGCTCTCTCTTGGGGTGGAATGAACAGTAC. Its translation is CASSLLGWNEQY. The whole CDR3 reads CASSLLGWNEQYF.

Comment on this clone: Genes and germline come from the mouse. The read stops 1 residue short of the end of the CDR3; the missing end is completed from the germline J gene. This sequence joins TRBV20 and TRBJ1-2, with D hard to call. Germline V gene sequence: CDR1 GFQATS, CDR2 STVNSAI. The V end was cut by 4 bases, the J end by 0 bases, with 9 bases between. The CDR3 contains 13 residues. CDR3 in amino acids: CGAMEEANSDYTF. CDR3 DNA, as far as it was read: TGTGGTGCTATGGAAGAAGCAAACTCCGACTACACC.

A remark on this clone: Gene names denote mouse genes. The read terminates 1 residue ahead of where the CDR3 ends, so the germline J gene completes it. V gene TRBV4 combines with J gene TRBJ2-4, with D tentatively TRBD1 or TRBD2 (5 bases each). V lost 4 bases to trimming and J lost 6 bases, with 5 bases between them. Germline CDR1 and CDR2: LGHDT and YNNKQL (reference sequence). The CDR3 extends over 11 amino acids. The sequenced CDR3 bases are TGTGCCAGCAGCTGGGGGAACACCTTGTAC. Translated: CASSWGNTLY. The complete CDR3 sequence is CASSWGNTLYF.

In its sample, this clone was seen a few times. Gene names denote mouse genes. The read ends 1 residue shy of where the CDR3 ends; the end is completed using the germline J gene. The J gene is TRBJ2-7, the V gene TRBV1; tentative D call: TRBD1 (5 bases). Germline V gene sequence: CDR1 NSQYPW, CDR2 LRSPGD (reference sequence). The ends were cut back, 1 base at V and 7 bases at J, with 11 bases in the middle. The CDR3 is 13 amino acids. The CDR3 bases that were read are TGCACCTGCAGTGCAGTAGGGGTGGAGGAACAGTAC. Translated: CTCSAVGVEEQY. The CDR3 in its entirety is CTCSAVGVEEQYF.

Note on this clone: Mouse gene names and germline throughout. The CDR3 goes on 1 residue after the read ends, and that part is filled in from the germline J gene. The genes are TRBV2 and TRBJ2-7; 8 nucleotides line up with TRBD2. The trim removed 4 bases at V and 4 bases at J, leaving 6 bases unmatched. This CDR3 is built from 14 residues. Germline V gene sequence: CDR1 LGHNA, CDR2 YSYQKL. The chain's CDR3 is CASSPKLGDYEQYF. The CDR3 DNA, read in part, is TGTGCCAGCAGCCCAAAACTGGGGGATTATGAACAGTAC.

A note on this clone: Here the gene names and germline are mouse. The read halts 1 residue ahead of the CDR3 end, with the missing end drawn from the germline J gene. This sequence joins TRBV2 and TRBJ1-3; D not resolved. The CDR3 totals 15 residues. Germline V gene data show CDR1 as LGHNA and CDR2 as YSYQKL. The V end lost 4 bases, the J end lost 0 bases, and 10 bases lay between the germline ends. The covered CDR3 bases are TGTGCCAGCAGCCTCGGACGAAATTCTGGAAATACGCTCTAT. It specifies CASSLGRNSGNTLY. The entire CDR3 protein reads CASSLGRNSGNTLYF.

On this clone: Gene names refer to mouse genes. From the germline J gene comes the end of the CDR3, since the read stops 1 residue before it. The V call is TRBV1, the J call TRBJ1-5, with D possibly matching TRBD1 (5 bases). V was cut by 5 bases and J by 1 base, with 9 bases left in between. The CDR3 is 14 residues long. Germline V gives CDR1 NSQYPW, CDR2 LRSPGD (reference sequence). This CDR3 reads CTCSSGKNNQAPLF. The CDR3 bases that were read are TGCACCTGCAGTTCAGGGAAGAACAACCAGGCTCCGCTT.

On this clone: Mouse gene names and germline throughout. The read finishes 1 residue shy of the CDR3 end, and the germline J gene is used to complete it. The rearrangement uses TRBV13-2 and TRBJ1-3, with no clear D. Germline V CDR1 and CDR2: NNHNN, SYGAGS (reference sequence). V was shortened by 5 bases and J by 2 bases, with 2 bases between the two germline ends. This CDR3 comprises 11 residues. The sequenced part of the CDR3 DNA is TGTGCCAGCGGGGCTGGAAATACGCTCTAT. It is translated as CASGAGNTLY. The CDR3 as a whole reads CASGAGNTLYF.

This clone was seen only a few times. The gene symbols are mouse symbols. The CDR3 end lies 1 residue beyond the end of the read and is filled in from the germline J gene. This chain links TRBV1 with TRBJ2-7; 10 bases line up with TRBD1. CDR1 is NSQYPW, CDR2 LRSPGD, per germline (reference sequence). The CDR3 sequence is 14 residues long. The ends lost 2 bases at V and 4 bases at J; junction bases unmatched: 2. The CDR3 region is CTCSARDRGYEQYF. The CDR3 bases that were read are TGCACCTGCAGTGCAAGGGACAGGGGTTATGAACAGTAC.